One sample yielded the 17 T cell receptor beta chains listed below, sequenced in a study of cytomegalovirus exposure and HLA in healthy donors. Sequencing was performed with immunoSEQ multiplex PCR; in TCRdb, only in-frame clones are kept and a portion is missing. The table lists approximately 120,000 clones, around 90% of them singletons, with approximately 2% in the top ten. The sequenced material came from PBMCs. Receptor source: a woman between 18 and 29 years old in good health and CMV-seronegative.

V is TRBV2 and J is TRBJ1-5, with D tentatively TRBD1 (5 bases). Germline V CDR1 and CDR2: SNHLY, FYNNEI. The CDR3 has 16 amino acids. V dropped 6 bases and J dropped 0 bases, with 15 bases sitting between them. The DNA for the CDR3 is TGTGCCAGCAGGGCTCGGGGGGTCTATAGCAATCAGCCCCAGCATTTT. This encodes CASRARGVYSNQPQHF.

This clone was seen just once. V and J are TRBV7-6 and TRBJ2-3; TRBD2 matches at 13 bases. This CDR3 comprises 15 residues. V lost 5 bases and J lost 6; bases outside the gene matches: 5. Per germline, CDR1 SGHVS and CDR2 FNYEAQ. Written as DNA, the CDR3 is TGTGCCAGCAGCCCAACTAGCGGGAGGGCGGATACGCAGTATTTT. This gives the protein CASSPTSGRADTQYF.

The chain uses TRBV4-3 and TRBJ1-2; 9 nucleotides align to TRBD1. The CDR3 length is 16 residues. CDR1 LGHNA and CDR2 YSLEER come from the germline V gene. Losses at the gene ends were 3 bases for V and 4 bases for J; bases not matched to a gene: 9. The CDR3, as DNA: TGCGCCAGCAGCCAGGCTCCCGGACAGGGGACCTATGGCTACACCTTC. Amino acid sequence: CASSQAPGQGTYGYTF.

V is TRBV10-3 and J is TRBJ2-1; 7 bases align to TRBD2. With V trimmed by 8 bases and J by 0 bases, 1 base remained unmatched. Germline V lookup: CDR1 ENHRY, CDR2 SYGVKD. The CDR3 covers 13 residues. The CDR3 DNA is TGTGCCATCGGGACTAACTCCTACAATGAGCAGTTCTTC. Encoded protein: CAIGTNSYNEQFF.

The chain is built from TRBV27 and TRBJ2-1, with 13 bases matching TRBD2. The CDR3 sequence is 16 residues long. The V and J ends lost 4 bases and 2 bases, in that order; junction bases with no gene match: 2. CDR1 is MNHEY and CDR2 is SMNVEV in the germline V gene (reference sequence). CDR3 sequence (DNA): TGTGCCAGCAGTTCGGGACTAGCGGGACCCTACAATGAGCAGTTCTTC. Translating gives CASSSGLAGPYNEQFF.

V usage is TRBV6-5 and J usage is TRBJ2-3, with 14 bases fitting TRBD2. With V trimmed by 2 bases and J by 6 bases, 4 bases remained unmatched. This CDR3 contains 16 residues. From germline, CDR1 is MNHEY and CDR2 SVGAGI. DNA of the CDR3: TGTGCCAGCAGTTACGGACTAGCGGGGGGTTTGGATACGCAGTATTTT. Its translation is CASSYGLAGGLDTQYF.

This clone came up once. This chain joins TRBV7-6 and TRBJ2-1; perhaps TRBD2 as D (5 bases). This CDR3 comprises 14 residues. Germline V gene data show CDR1 as SGHVS and CDR2 as FNYEAQ. Trimming shortened V by 0 bases and J by 7 bases, and 10 bases separated the two germline ends. As DNA, the CDR3 is TGTGCCAGCAGCTTAGCGAGGGAAGAAAATGAGCAGTTCTTC. It yields the protein CASSLAREENEQFF. Drawing the rest from reference TRBV7-6 and TRBJ2-1, the complete variable domain is GAGVSQSPRYKVTKRGQDVALRCDPISGHVSLYWYRQALGQGPEFLTYFNYEAQQDKSGLPNDRFSAERPEGSISTLTIQRTEQRDSAMYRCASSLAREENEQFFGPGTRLTVL.

The chain has TRBV30 and TRBJ1-1, with 7 bases lining up with TRBD1. The CDR3 has 14 amino acids. In germline, CDR1 is GTSNPN, CDR2 SVGIG (reference sequence). Trimming removed 2 bases from V and 4 bases from J; junction bases left unmatched: 7. For the CDR3, the DNA is TGTGCCTGGAGTTCGGACAGGATGGTCACTGAAGCTTTCTTT. Translation gives CAWSSDRMVTEAFF.

V usage is TRBV28 and J usage is TRBJ2-7; 11 bases align to TRBD2. Germline-derived CDR1 and CDR2 are MDHEN and SYDVKM. The junction had 9 bases not matched to a gene; V was cut back by 4 bases and J by 7 bases. This CDR3 has 15 residues. CDR3 residues: CASSSQGSGRVEQYF. CDR3 bases: TGTGCCAGCAGTTCCCAGGGTAGCGGGAGGGTTGAGCAGTACTTC.

The chain combines TRBV7-9 with TRBJ1-4; unclear D gene. Germline CDR1 and CDR2: SEHNR and FQNEAQ (reference sequence). V gave up 5 bases and J gave up 7 bases, with 14 bases separating them. There are 14 residues in the CDR3. The CDR3 reads CASSKGRGGEKLFF. In DNA form, the CDR3 reads TGTGCCAGCAGCAAAGGTCGGGGAGGTGAAAAACTGTTTTTT.

The chain is built from TRBV5-6 and TRBJ2-3; weak D call: TRBD2 (5 bases). This CDR3 is built from 17 residues. The V gene lost 0 bases and the J gene lost 3 bases, with 17 bases spanning the gap. CDR1 and CDR2 (germline): SGHDT, YYEEEE. This CDR3 is CASSLAAKERTTDTQYF. The CDR3, as DNA: TGTGCCAGCAGCTTGGCGGCTAAGGAGCGGACTACAGATACGCAGTATTTT.

By proportion, this clone is medium-sized. Other nucleotide sequences from this sample produce the same CDR3. The chain links TRBV28 to TRBJ1-1, with 9 positions matching TRBD1. J gave up 4 bases and V 5 bases, and 2 bases lay outside the gene matches. CDR3 size: 13 residues. Germline CDR1 and CDR2: MDHEN and SYDVKM. DNA of the CDR3: TGTGCCAGCAGTCGGGACAGGGTCACTGAAGCTTTCTTT. This encodes CASSRDRVTEAFF.

V and J are TRBV29-1 and TRBJ1-2; TRBD1 is a possible D gene (5 bases). V lost 0 bases and J lost 8, with 19 bases in between. The CDR3 contains 15 residues. Looked up from germline, CDR1 is SQVTM and CDR2 is ANQGSEA. DNA for the CDR3: TGCAGCGTTGAAGATCTTAGCAGGGCGGCGGGGGGCTACACCTTC. This translates into CSVEDLSRAAGGYTF.

The chain employs TRBV2 and TRBJ1-1; D is possibly TRBD1 (6 bases). Trimming took 7 bases from V and 4 from J, leaving 13 bases between them. From germline, CDR1 is SNHLY and CDR2 FYNNEI. The CDR3 contains 13 residues. CDR3 nucleotides: TGTGCCAGCAAAGACCAGGGGAGCACTGAAGCTTTCTTT. This sequence encodes CASKDQGSTEAFF.

V is TRBV9 and J is TRBJ2-3; the D gene is possibly TRBD1 (5 bases). This CDR3 has 16 residues. Trimming shortened V by 1 base and J by 1 base, and 13 bases separated the two germline ends. The V gene's germline CDR1 is SGDLS and CDR2 YYNGEE. The CDR3 DNA reads TGTGCCAGCAGCGTATACAGGCGACTGGGCACAGATACGCAGTATTTT. Translation gives CASSVYRRLGTDTQYF.

The chain is built from TRBV9 and TRBJ2-2; D is undetermined. V shed 1 base and J shed 1 base, with 2 bases lying between them. The CDR3 has 13 amino acids. CDR1 and CDR2 (germline): SGDLS, YYNGEE. CDR3 loop: CASSVQNTGELFF. CDR3 bases: TGTGCCAGCAGCGTACAGAACACCGGGGAGCTGTTTTTT.

This sequence joins TRBV7-2 and TRBJ2-2; 10 nucleotides line up with TRBD1. Trimming cost V 5 bases and J 4 bases; bases outside gene matches: 1. The CDR3 covers 14 residues. Germline assignment: CDR1 SGHTA and CDR2 FQGNSA. Here the CDR3 reads CASSDRGRTGELFF. CDR3 coding DNA: TGTGCCAGCAGCGACAGGGGGCGCACCGGGGAGCTGTTTTTT.